This T cell receptor (beta chain) was sequenced in a study of blood T cell repertoires in COVID-19. As for the study in general: Researchers got acute and convalescent COVID-19 samples from the United States, Italy and Spain. Sources were T cells, B-cell-depleted T cells, or PBMCs; the material itself was cDNA or gDNA.

In the authors' methods: Amplification from reference gene primers served as the basis for estimated nucleated cell counts. Profiling relied on immunoSEQ multiplex PCR, and the TCRdb table lists in-frame clones only, not all of them. V, J and clone size are taken as reported in that table, and D and trimming were inferred from the DNA itself. The sample gives approximately 97,000 clones, less than 95% of which show up once; less than 2% is in the top ten. The TCR was taken from a man between 60 and 70 years old with acute or convalescent COVID-19. Input material: peripheral blood.

The CDR3 nucleotides are TGTGCCAGCAGTGAAGGGACTAGCGGGGGGAATGAGCAGTTCTTC. This encodes CASSEGTSGGNEQFF. The chain joins TRBV6-1 to TRBJ2-1, with 14 bases identical to TRBD2. The CDR3 length is 15 residues. CDR1 and CDR2 from the germline V gene are MNHNS and SASEGT. J lost 7 bases, V lost 1 base, and 0 bases had no gene match.